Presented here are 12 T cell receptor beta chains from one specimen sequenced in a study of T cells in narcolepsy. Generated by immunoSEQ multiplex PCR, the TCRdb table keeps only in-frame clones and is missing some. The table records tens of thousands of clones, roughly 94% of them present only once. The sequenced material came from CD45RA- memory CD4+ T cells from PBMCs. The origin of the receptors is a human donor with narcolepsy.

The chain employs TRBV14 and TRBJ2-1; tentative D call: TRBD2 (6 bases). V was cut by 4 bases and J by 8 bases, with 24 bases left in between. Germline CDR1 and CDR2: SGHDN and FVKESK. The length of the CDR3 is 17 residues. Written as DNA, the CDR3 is TGTGCCAGCAGCCGGAACGCTGACTGGGTCTCGGGGGATGAGCAGTTCTTC. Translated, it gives CASSRNADWVSGDEQFF. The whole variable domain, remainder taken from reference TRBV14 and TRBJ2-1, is EAGVTQFPSHSVIEKGQTVTLRCDPISGHDNLYWYRRVMGKEIKFLLHFVKESKQDESGMPNNRFLAERTGGTYSTLKVQPAELEDSGVYFCASSRNADWVSGDEQFFGPGTRLTVL.

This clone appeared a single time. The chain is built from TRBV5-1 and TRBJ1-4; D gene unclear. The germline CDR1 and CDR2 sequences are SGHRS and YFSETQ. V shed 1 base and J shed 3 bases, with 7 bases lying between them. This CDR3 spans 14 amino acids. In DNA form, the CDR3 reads TGCGCCAGCAGCTTGATGGGTGCTAATGAAAAACTGTTTTTT. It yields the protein CASSLMGANEKLFF.

CDR3 residues: CASSLTSGRFEQYF. The CDR3 bases are TGTGCCAGCAGCCTGACTAGCGGGAGATTTGAGCAGTACTTC. The chain employs TRBV7-2 and TRBJ2-7; 12 positions match TRBD2. Germline-derived CDR1 and CDR2 are SGHTA and FQGNSA. The V segment lost 5 bases and the J segment 7 bases; nucleotides outside the gene matches: 6. This CDR3 contains 14 residues.

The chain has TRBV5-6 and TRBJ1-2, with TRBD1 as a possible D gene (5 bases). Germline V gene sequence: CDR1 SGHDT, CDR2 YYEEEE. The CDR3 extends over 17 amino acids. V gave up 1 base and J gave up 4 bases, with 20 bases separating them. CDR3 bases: TGTGCCAGCAGCTTGTTTCAAGGGGCGAAGGGATTCTATGGCTACACCTTC. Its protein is CASSLFQGAKGFYGYTF.

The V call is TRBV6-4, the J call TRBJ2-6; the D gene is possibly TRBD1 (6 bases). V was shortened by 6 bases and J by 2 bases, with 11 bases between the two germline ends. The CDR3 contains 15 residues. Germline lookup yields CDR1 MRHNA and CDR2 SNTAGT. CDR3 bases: TGTGCCAGCAGCCCGACAGGTCCTGGGGCCAACGTCCTGACTTTC. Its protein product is CASSPTGPGANVLTF.

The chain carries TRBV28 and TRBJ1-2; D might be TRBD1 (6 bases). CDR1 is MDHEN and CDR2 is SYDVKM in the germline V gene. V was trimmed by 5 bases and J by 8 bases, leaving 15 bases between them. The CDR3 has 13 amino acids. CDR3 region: CASSDRRRGGYTF. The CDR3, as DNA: TGTGCCAGCAGTGACAGGCGTCGTGGAGGCTACACCTTC.

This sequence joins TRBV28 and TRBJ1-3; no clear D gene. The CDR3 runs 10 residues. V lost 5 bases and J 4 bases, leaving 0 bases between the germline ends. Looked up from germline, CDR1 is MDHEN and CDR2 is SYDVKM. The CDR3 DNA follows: TGTGCCAGCAGTGGAAACACCATATATTTT. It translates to CASSGNTIYF.

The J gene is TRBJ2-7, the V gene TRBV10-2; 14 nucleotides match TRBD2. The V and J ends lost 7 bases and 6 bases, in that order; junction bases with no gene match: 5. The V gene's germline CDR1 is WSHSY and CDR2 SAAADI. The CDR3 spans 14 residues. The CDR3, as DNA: TGCGCCAGCATGGGACTAGCGGGAGCTCTCGAGCAGTACTTC. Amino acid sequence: CASMGLAGALEQYF.

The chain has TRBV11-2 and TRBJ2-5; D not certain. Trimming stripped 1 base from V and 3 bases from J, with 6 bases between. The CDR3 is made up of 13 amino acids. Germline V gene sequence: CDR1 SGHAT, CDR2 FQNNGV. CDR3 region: CASSLGGEETQYF. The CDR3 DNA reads TGTGCCAGCAGCTTAGGTGGGGAAGAGACCCAGTACTTC.

The CDR3 sequence is CAIRTPLQGSYEQYF. CDR3 in DNA: TGTGCCATCAGGACGCCTTTACAGGGCTCCTACGAGCAGTACTTC. The chain has TRBV10-3 and TRBJ2-7, with a tentative D call TRBD1 (6 bases). V was trimmed by 6 bases and J by 0 bases, leaving 15 bases between them. Germline V CDR1 and CDR2: ENHRY, SYGVKD. This CDR3 has 15 amino acids.

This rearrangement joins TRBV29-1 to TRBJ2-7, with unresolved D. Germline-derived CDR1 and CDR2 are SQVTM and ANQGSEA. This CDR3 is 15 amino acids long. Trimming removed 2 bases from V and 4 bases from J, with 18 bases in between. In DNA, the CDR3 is TGCAGCGTTGAAAGTCTCCGAAGCGCGTGGTACGAGCAGTACTTC. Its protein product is CSVESLRSAWYEQYF.

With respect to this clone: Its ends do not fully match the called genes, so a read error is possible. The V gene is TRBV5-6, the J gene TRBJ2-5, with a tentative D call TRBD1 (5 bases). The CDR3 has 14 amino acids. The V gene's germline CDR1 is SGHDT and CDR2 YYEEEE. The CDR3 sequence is CASSLEVREEAQYF. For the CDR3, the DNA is TGTGCCAGCAGCTTGGAGGTCAGGGAAGAGGCCCAGTACTTC.